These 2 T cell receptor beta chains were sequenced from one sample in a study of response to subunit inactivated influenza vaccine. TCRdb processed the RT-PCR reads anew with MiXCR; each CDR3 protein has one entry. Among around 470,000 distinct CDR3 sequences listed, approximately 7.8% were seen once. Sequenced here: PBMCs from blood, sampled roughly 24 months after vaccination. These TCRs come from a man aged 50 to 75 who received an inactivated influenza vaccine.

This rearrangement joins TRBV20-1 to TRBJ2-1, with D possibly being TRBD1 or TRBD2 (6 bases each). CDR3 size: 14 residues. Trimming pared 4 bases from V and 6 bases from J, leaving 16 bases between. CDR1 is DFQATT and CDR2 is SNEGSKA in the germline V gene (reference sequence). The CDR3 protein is CSANRGPHGNEQFF. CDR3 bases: TGCAGTGCTAACCGGGGGCCCCATGGCAATGAGCAGTTCTTC.

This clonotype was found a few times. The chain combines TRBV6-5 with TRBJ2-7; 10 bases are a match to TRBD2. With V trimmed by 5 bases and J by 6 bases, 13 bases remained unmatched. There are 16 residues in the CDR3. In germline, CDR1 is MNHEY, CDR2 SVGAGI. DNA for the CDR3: TGTGCCAGCAGTACTCTCGTTACTGGACTAGCGGTCGAGCAGTACTTC. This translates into CASSTLVTGLAVEQYF.